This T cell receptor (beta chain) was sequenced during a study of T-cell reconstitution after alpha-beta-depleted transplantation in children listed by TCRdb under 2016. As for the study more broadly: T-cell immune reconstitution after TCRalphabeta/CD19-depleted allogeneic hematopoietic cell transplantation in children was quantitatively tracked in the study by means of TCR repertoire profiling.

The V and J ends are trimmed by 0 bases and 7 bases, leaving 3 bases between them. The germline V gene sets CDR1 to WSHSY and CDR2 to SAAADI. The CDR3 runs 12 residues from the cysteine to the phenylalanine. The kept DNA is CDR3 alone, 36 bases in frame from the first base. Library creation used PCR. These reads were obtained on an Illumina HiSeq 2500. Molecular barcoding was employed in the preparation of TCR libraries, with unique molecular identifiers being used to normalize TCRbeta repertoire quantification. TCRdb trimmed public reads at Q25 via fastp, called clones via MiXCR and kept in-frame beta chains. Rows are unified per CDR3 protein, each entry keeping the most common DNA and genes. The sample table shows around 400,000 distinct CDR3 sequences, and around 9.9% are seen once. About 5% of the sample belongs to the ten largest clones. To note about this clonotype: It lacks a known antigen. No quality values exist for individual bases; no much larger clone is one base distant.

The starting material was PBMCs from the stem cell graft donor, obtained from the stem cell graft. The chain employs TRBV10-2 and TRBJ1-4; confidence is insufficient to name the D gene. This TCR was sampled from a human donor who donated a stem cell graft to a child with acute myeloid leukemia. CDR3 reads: CASSESFEKLFF. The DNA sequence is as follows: TGCGCCAGCAGTGAGTCGTTTGAAAAACTGTTTTTT.